This entry is about one T cell receptor beta chain. The V gene's germline CDR1 is MNHEY and CDR2 SVGAGI. The CDR3 consists of 12 residues. V was pared by 11 bases and J by 4 bases, with 3 bases of the junction left unmatched. In the study's own analysis: Reference gene primer amplification in the assay estimated nucleated cell counts. Sequencing was performed with immunoSEQ multiplex PCR; in TCRdb, only in-frame clones are kept and a portion is missing. That table supplies the V and J calls and clone size; D and trimming were determined from the DNA. The sample has fewer than 350,000 clones; 70% to 90% are singletons. These data belong to a study of blood T cell repertoires in COVID-19.

The TCR sequence derives from a woman aged 25-40 years with COVID-19, enrolled during active disease. Sequenced sample: peripheral blood. The rearrangement uses TRBV6-5 and TRBJ2-1; 9 bases are shared with TRBD2. DNA of the CDR3: TGTGCCTGTACTAGCGGGTACAATGAGCAGTTCTTC. Translation gives CACTSGYNEQFF.